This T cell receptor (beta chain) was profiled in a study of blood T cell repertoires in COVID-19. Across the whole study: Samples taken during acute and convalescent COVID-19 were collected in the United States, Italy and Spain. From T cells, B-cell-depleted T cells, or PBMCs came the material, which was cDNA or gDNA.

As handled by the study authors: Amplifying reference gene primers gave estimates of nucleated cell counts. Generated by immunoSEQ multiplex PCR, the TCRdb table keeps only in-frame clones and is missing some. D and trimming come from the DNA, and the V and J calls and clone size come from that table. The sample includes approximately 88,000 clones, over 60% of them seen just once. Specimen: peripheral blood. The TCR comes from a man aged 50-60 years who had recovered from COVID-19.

The DNA for the CDR3 is TGTGCCAGCACCGTCAGGGGTTCGGCTGGAAACACCATATATTTT. This sequence encodes CASTVRGSAGNTIYF. V and J are TRBV11-2 and TRBJ1-3; D may be TRBD1 (6 bases). Germline CDR1 reads SGHAT; CDR2 reads FQNNGV. This CDR3 has 15 residues. The V and J ends lost 7 bases and 2 bases respectively, with 15 bases between them.